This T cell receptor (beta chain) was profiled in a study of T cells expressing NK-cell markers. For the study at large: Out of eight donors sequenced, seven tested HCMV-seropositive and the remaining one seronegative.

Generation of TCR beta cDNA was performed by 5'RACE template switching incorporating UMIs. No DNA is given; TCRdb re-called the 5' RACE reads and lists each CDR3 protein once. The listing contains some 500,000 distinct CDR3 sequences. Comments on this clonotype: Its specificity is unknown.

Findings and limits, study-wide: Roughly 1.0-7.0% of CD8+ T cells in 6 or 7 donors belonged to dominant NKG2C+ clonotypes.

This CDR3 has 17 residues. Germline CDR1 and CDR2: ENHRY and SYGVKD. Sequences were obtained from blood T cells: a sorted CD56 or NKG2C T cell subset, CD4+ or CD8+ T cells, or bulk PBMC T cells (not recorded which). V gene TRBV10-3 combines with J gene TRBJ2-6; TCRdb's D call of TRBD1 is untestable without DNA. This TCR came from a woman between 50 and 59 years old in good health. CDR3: CAISESTGGTGANVLTF.